The following is a T cell receptor (beta chain) sequence with its context. What it binds is unknown. A much larger clonotype is one base distant, so this may be a read error. This record belongs to a study of blood T cells in healthy people across ages. The study, taken as a whole, reports: Conclusively comparing naive with antigen-experienced cells was impossible with unsorted PBMCs.

Primed by a sample-barcoded 5' primer and a J-beta primer mix, a second PCR proceeded for 7 to 11 cycles. With 12 random nucleotides, a template-switch adaptor tagged each individual cDNA molecule. Via MiXCR, TCRdb re-called the 5' RACE reads, giving one row per CDR3 protein. The table has more than 700,000 distinct CDR3 sequences, 40% to 65% seen once. V lost 4 bases to trimming and J lost 14 bases, with 34 bases between them. The CDR3 runs to 18 residues. Germline assignment: CDR1 SEHNR and CDR2 FQNEAQ (reference sequence). Sequencing input: blood. The rearrangement uses TRBV7-9 and TRBJ2-3, with D possibly called TRBD1 or TRBD2 (6 bases each). This receptor was taken from an older man in good health. The CDR3: CASSSSPDGGSFNRDAYF. CDR3 sequence (DNA): TGTGCCAGCAGCTCCTCGCCGGACGGGGGCTCCTTCAACAGAGACGCGTATTTT.